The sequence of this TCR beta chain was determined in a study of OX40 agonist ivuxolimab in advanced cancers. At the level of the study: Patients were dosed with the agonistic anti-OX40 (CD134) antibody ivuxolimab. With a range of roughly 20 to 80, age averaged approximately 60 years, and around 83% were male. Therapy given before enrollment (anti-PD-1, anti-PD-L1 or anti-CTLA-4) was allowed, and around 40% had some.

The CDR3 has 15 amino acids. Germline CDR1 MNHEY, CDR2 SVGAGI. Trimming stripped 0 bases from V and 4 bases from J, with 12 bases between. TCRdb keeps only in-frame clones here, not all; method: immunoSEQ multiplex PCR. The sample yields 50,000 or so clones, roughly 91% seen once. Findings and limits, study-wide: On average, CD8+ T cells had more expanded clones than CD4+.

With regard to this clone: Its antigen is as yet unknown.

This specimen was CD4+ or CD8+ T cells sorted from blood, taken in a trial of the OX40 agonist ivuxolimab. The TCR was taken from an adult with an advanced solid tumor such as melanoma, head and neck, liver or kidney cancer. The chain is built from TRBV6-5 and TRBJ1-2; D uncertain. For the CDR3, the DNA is TGTGCCAGCAGTTACTCCCCCGAACAGCTCTATGGCTACACCTTC. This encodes CASSYSPEQLYGYTF.